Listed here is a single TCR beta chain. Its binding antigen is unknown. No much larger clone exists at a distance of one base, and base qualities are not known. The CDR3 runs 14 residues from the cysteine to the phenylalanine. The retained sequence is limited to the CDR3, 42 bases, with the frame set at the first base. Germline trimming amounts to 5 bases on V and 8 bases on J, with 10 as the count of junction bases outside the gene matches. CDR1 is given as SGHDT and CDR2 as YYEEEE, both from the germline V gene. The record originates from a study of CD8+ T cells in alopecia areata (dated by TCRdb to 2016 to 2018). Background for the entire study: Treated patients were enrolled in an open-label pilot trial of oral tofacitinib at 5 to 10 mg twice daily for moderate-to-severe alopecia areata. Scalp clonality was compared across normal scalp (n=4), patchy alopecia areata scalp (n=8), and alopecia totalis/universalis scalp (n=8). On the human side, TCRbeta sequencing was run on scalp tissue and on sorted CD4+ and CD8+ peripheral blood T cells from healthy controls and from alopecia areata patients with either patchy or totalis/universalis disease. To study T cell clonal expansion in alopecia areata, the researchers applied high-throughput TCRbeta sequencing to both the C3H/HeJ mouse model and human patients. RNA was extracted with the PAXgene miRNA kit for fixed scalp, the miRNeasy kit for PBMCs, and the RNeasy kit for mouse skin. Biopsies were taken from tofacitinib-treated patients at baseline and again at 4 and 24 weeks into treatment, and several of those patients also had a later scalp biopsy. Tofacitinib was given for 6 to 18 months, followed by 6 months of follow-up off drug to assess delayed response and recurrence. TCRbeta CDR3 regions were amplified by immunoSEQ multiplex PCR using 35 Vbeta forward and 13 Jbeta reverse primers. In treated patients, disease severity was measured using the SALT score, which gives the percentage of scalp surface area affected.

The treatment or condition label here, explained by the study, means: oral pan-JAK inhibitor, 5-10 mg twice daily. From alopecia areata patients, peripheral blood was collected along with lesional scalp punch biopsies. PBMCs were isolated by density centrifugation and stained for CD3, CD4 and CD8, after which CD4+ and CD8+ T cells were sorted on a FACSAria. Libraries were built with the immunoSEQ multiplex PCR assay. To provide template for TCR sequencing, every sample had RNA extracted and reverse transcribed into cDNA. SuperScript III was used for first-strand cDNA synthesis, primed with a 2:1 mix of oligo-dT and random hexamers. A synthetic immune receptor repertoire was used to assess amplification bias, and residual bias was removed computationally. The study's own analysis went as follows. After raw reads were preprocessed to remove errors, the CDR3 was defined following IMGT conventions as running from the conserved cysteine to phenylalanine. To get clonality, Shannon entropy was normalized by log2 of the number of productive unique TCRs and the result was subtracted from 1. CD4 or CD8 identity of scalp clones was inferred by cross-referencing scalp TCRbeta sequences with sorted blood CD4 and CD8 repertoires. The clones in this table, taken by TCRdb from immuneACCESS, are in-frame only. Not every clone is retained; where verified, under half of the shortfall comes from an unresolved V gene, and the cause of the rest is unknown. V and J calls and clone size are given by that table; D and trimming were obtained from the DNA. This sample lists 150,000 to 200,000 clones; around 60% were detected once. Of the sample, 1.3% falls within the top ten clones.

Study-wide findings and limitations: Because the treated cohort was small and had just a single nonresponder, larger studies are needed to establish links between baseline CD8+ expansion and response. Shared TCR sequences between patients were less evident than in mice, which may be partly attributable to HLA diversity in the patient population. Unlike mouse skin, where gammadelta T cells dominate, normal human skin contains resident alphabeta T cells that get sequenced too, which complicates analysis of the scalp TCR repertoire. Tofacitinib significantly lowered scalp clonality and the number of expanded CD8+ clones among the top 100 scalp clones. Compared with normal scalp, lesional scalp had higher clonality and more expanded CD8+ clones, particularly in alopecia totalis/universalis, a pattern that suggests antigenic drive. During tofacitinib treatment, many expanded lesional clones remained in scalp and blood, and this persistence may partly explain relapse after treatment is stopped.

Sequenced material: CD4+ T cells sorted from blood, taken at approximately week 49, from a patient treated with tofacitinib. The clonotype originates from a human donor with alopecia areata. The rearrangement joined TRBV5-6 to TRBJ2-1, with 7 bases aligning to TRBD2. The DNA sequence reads TGTGCCAGCAGGAAAAGCGGGGTTAGCGATGAGCAGTTCTTC. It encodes CASRKSGVSDEQFF.